These T cell receptor beta chains were read from a single sample in a study of immune evolution from preneoplasia to lung adenocarcinoma. Measured with immunoSEQ multiplex PCR; TCRdb has only the in-frame clones, and not every one. Here the sample spans about 2,300 clones, over 75% being singletons. The sequencing sample was made of FFPE adjacent normal lung tissue. All receptors come from a person between 65 and 80 years old with lung adenocarcinoma. CDR3s include the opening cysteine and the closing phenylalanine or tryptophan. D genes are given only for firm matches. The listing skips clone size in some rows; elsewhere it reads once, few, many or a size class.

TRBV7-9	TRBD2	.	TRBJ2-7	CASSPGGYYEQYF	TGTGCCAGCAGCCCCGGGGGGTACTACGAGCAGTACTTC
TRBV5-1	.	.	TRBJ1-1	CASSREGGNTEAFF	TGCGCCAGCAGCAGGGAAGGGGGGAACACTGAAGCTTTCTTT
TRBV12-5	.	once	TRBJ2-1	CASGRGRGGSYNEQFF	TGTGCTAGTGGTCGAGGGCGGGGTGGCTCCTACAATGAGCAGTTCTTC
TRBV11-3	TRBD2	.	TRBJ2-1	CASSLVLAGVHEQFF	TGTGCCAGCAGCTTAGTGCTAGCGGGAGTTCATGAGCAGTTCTTC
TRBV2	TRBD1	.	TRBJ1-3	CASVRDRGNTIYF	TGTGCCAGCGTCCGGGACAGAGGAAACACCATATATTTT
TRBV15	TRBD2	.	TRBJ2-3	CATGLAGALGADTQYF	TGTGCCACCGGGCTAGCGGGAGCCTTAGGGGCAGATACGCAGTATTTT
TRBV29-1	TRBD1	.	TRBJ2-6	CSTRQGGANVLTF	TGCAGCACTCGACAGGGTGGAGCCAACGTCCTGACTTTC
TRBV11-2	.	.	TRBJ2-2	CASTKRGSNTGELFF	TGTGCCAGCACCAAACGGGGGTCGAACACCGGGGAGCTGTTTTTT
TRBV7-2	.	.	TRBJ2-7	CASSYDGQFAYEQYF	TGTGCCAGCAGCTACGACGGACAGTTTGCCTACGAGCAGTACTTC
TRBV11-2	.	large	TRBJ2-7	CASSLIGQNEQYF	TGTGCCAGCAGCTTGATTGGACAGAACGAGCAGTACTTC
TRBV7-6	.	few	TRBJ2-5	CASSLGWGAEETQYF	TGTGCCAGCAGCTTAGGTTGGGGGGCCGAGGAGACCCAGTACTTC
TRBV28	.	.	TRBJ2-7	CASRRVGGWEQYF	TGTGCCAGCAGACGGGTCGGGGGTTGGGAGCAGTACTTC
TRBV5-1	TRBD2	few	TRBJ2-5	CASSLAGARAQETQYF	TGCGCCAGCAGCTTAGCGGGGGCCCGGGCGCAAGAGACCCAGTACTTC
TRBV7-8	.	.	TRBJ2-7	CASSLAGGSYEQYF	TGTGCCAGCAGCTTAGCGGGGGGCTCCTACGAGCAGTACTTC
TRBV30	.	large	TRBJ1-1	CASGQKNTEAFF	TGTGCCTCTGGACAGAAGAACACTGAAGCTTTCTTT
TRBV10-2	.	few	TRBJ2-1	CASSERFGVAEQFF	TGCGCCAGCAGTGAGAGGTTTGGAGTCGCCGAGCAGTTCTTC
TRBV5-1	TRBD2	.	TRBJ2-3	CASSSGLATDTQYF	TGCGCCAGCAGCTCCGGACTAGCCACAGATACGCAGTATTTT
TRBV7-8	.	.	TRBJ2-7	CASSPNSYEQYF	TGTGCCAGCAGCCCAAACTCCTACGAGCAGTACTTC
TRBV25-1	.	.	TRBJ2-2	CASGTGTNTGELFF	TGTGCCAGCGGGACCGGGACAAACACCGGGGAGCTGTTTTTT
TRBV6-5	.	.	TRBJ2-7	CASSYTRGSYEQYF	TGTGCCAGCAGTTATACTCGGGGGTCCTACGAGCAGTACTTC
TRBV30	TRBD1	few	TRBJ2-2	CAWEGQTMTGELFF	TGTGCCTGGGAGGGACAGACAATGACCGGGGAGCTGTTTTTT
TRBV4-1	TRBD2	.	TRBJ2-7	CASSQDTGGISYEQYF	TGCGCCAGCAGCCAAGATACCGGGGGGATCTCCTACGAGCAGTACTTC
TRBV4-1	TRBD2	.	TRBJ2-7	CASSQDSGTYEQYF	TGCGCCAGCAGCCAGGATAGCGGGACCTACGAGCAGTACTTC
TRBV18	TRBD1	.	TRBJ2-5	CASSPYRGGETQYF	TGTGCCAGCTCACCGTACAGGGGCGGAGAGACCCAGTACTTC